Shown below are 13 T cell receptor beta chains from a single sample sequenced in a study of blood T cell repertoires in COVID-19. The data were produced by immunoSEQ multiplex PCR, yet TCRdb's version contains in-frame clones alone and is incomplete. Among tens of thousands of clones listed, over 75% were seen once. The sample was peripheral blood. These receptors came from a man aged 45-65 years with active COVID-19.

The genes are TRBV15 and TRBJ2-5, with TRBD2 as a possible D gene (6 bases). Germline V gives CDR1 LNHNV, CDR2 YYDKDF (reference sequence). V shed 1 base and J shed 1 base, with 7 bases lying between them. The CDR3 has 14 residues. The CDR3 reads CATSRGGAQETQYF. In nucleotides, the CDR3 is TGTGCCACCAGCAGAGGCGGGGCCCAAGAGACCCAGTACTTC.

V is TRBV2 and J is TRBJ2-1; TRBD2 is a possible D gene (6 bases). Trimming took off 10 bases at V and 6 bases at J, with 19 bases between the two ends. Germline values: CDR1 SNHLY, CDR2 FYNNEI. CDR3 length equals 14 residues. The CDR3 loop is CATWGVTAINEQFF. Written as DNA, the CDR3 is TGTGCCACTTGGGGGGTAACAGCGATCAATGAGCAGTTCTTC.

This clone appeared a single time. The chain has TRBV20-1 and TRBJ2-1; 12 bases agree with TRBD2. This CDR3 spans 15 amino acids. Germline V gene sequence: CDR1 DFQATT, CDR2 SNEGSKA (reference sequence). V dropped 3 bases and J dropped 5; count of bases not matched to a gene: 5. This CDR3 is CSASLGLAGNNEQFF. CDR3 nucleotide sequence: TGCAGTGCTAGTCTCGGACTAGCGGGAAACAATGAGCAGTTCTTC.

The J gene is TRBJ1-4, the V gene TRBV25-1, with 7 bases fitting TRBD1. The CDR3 is 15 residues long. Trimming at V came to 5 bases and at J to 2 bases, leaving 5 bases not matched to a gene. Germline-derived CDR1 and CDR2 are MGHDK and SYGVNS. CDR3 sequence: CASSLPGQTNEKLFF. The CDR3, as DNA: TGTGCCAGCAGTCTTCCGGGACAGACTAATGAAAAACTGTTTTTT.

The chain joins TRBV28 to TRBJ2-7, with 11 bases fitting TRBD2. V trimming: 4 bases; J trimming: 2 bases; junction bases outside the gene matches: 10. Per germline, CDR1 MDHEN and CDR2 SYDVKM. The CDR3 loop spans 17 amino acids. The CDR3 region has the DNA TGTGCCAGCAGTTCATCCTCCGCTAGCGGGAGGCCCTACGAGCAGTACTTC. The encoded protein is CASSSSSASGRPYEQYF. The variable domain in full, completed from reference TRBV28 and TRBJ2-7, reads DVKVTQSSRYLVKRTGEKVFLECVQDMDHENMFWYRQDPGLGLRLIYFSYDVKMKEKGDIPEGYSVSREKKERFSLILESASTNQTSMYLCASSSSSASGRPYEQYFGPGTRLTVT.

The rearrangement links TRBV2 to TRBJ2-1, with 7 bases aligning to TRBD1. V was clipped by 6 bases and J by 0 bases; unmatched bases: 2. Germline assignment: CDR1 SNHLY and CDR2 FYNNEI. CDR3 length: 14 amino acids. The CDR3 reads CASRWDSSYNEQFF. The CDR3 bases are TGTGCCAGCAGGTGGGACAGCTCCTACAATGAGCAGTTCTTC.

The gene calls are TRBV7-3 and TRBJ2-3, with no clear D. The CDR3 has 14 amino acids. V lost 5 bases and J lost 1, with 10 bases in between. Germline V gene lookup returns CDR1 SGHTA and CDR2 FQGTGA. CDR3 in DNA: TGTGCCAGCAGCGCCATCCCAGGCACAGATACGCAGTATTTT. It is translated as CASSAIPGTDTQYF.

The V call is TRBV24-1, the J call TRBJ2-2; 7 positions match TRBD1. The CDR3 is 16 amino acids. J gave up 0 bases and V 7 bases, and 7 bases lay outside the gene matches. Germline CDR1 reads KGHDR; CDR2 reads SFDVKD. The CDR3 DNA follows: TGTGCCACCAGGGAGTCAGGACAGGCGAACACCGGGGAGCTGTTTTTT. The encoded protein is CATRESGQANTGELFF.

The chain is built from TRBV7-9 and TRBJ2-5, with D unresolved. The ends were cut back, 2 bases at V and 2 bases at J, with 6 bases in the middle. The CDR3 consists of 13 residues. The germline gives CDR1 SEHNR, CDR2 FQNEAQ (reference sequence). The CDR3 bases are TGTGCCAGCAGCTTACCCCCGCAAGAGACCCAGTACTTC. This sequence encodes CASSLPPQETQYF. The whole variable domain, filled in from reference TRBV7-9 and TRBJ2-5, reads DTGVSQNPRHKITKRGQNVTFRCDPISEHNRLYWYRQTLGQGPEFLTYFQNEAQLEKSRLLSDRFSAERPKGSFSTLEIQRTEQGDSAMYLCASSLPPQETQYFGPGTRLLVL.

The chain employs TRBV28 and TRBJ2-7; D might be TRBD1 (7 bases). This CDR3 contains 14 residues. Germline lookup yields CDR1 MDHEN and CDR2 SYDVKM. The V and J ends lost 8 bases and 0 bases respectively, with 14 bases between them. The CDR3 protein is CASGGTASSYEQYF. CDR3 DNA sequence: TGTGCCAGCGGAGGGACAGCGAGCTCCTACGAGCAGTACTTC.

The J gene is TRBJ1-4, the V gene TRBV30; D is ambiguous. Germline loops: CDR1 GTSNPN, CDR2 SVGIG (reference sequence). Between the trimmed V and J ends, which lost 5 bases and 0 bases, there was a span of 13 bases. The length of the CDR3 is 15 residues. DNA for the CDR3: TGTGCCTGGTCACGGGGAGTTGCAACTAATGAAAAACTGTTTTTT. This sequence encodes CAWSRGVATNEKLFF.

J is TRBJ2-7 and V is TRBV3-1 (or the pseudogene TRBV3-2); unclear D gene. The V end lost 4 bases, the J end lost 0 bases, and 4 bases lay between the germline ends. Germline assignment: CDR1 LGHDT and CDR2 YNNKEL (reference sequence). This CDR3 spans 12 amino acids. The CDR3 DNA reads as TGTGCCAGCAGCCCCTCCTCCTACGAGCAGTACTTC. This translates into CASSPSSYEQYF.

The rearrangement joins TRBV19 to TRBJ2-7; the D is unclear. Germline V gene sequence: CDR1 LNHDA, CDR2 SQIVND (reference sequence). V was cut by 6 bases and J by 0 bases, with 18 bases left in between. The CDR3 is 16 amino acids. In nucleotides, the CDR3 is TGTGCCAGTAGGTACGCCGCTGGGCCAAGCTCCTACGAGCAGTACTTC. As protein: CASRYAAGPSSYEQYF.